This passage covers 21 T cell receptor beta chains from one sample sequenced in a study of cytomegalovirus exposure and HLA in healthy donors (dated by TCRdb to about 2017). Receptor amplification or capture employed the immunoSEQ multiplex PCR assay. A mixture of 60 forward primers for TCR Vbeta segments and 13 reverse primers for TCR Jbeta segments was used in the multiplex PCR. TCRdb holds this immuneACCESS table with in-frame rearrangements only. Some clones are missing; in checked studies, unresolved V genes explain under half, and the rest has no known cause. The table for this sample lists approximately 150,000 clones; roughly 80% of them were counted only once. The top ten constitute roughly 14% of the sample. Sequencing was performed on PBMCs. These receptors originate from a woman aged 40 to 50 in good health and CMV-seronegative.

The chain carries TRBV11-3 and TRBJ2-5; TRBD1 agrees at 10 bases. Trimming took 5 bases from V and 2 from J; bases not matched to a gene: 5. Looked up from germline, CDR1 is SGHNT and CDR2 is YENEEA. The CDR3 runs to 15 residues. CDR3: CASSMGQGNQETQYF. CDR3 coding DNA: TGTGCCAGCAGCATGGGACAGGGGAATCAAGAGACCCAGTACTTC.

The chain recombines TRBV7-2 with TRBJ1-2; D might be TRBD1 (5 bases). CDR3 length: 15 residues. Trimming took off 1 base at V and 5 bases at J, with 14 bases between the two ends. In germline, CDR1 is SGHTA, CDR2 FQGNSA. CDR3 region: CASSLVRDGLYGYTF. Here the CDR3 DNA reads TGTGCCAGCAGCTTAGTCCGGGACGGACTATATGGCTACACCTTC.

In nucleotides, the CDR3 is TGTGCCAGTCGAGGCCCGTTTGGGGAGCAGTACTTC. It translates to CASRGPFGEQYF. The chain recombines TRBV19 with TRBJ2-7; no firm D call. From germline, CDR1 is LNHDA and CDR2 SQIVND (reference sequence). V was shortened by 8 bases and J by 7 bases, with 15 bases between the two germline ends. CDR3 length: 12 amino acids.

To note about this clone: At one of its ends the junction is not consistent with the germline gene, which may arise from a read error. The chain recombines TRBV7-9 with TRBJ1-1; D may be TRBD1 (5 bases). CDR1 and CDR2 (germline): SEHNR, FQNEAQ (reference sequence). The CDR3 runs to 12 residues. CDR3 protein: CSSRGLTTEAFF. The CDR3, as DNA: TGTTCCAGCCGGGGGTTGACGACTGAAGCTTTCTTT.

J is TRBJ1-2 and V is TRBV7-9; D not resolved. Germline CDR1 reads SEHNR; CDR2 reads FQNEAQ (reference sequence). V was shortened by 1 base and J by 3 bases, with 9 bases between the two germline ends. This CDR3 has 14 residues. In DNA, the CDR3 is TGTGCCAGCAGCTTAGGTTTAACAGACTATGGCTACACCTTC. It codes for CASSLGLTDYGYTF.

The chain recombines TRBV6-6 with TRBJ1-2; 7 positions match TRBD1. Trimming cost V 6 bases and J 14 bases; bases outside gene matches: 3. Germline CDR1 is MNHNY and CDR2 is SVGAGI (reference sequence). There are 9 residues in the CDR3. The CDR3 here is CASSPGQTF. The CDR3 DNA follows: TGTGCCAGCAGCCCGGGACAGACCTTC.

The CDR3 protein is CASAQGSADTIYF. Here the CDR3 DNA reads TGCGCCAGCGCGCAAGGCAGCGCGGACACCATATATTTT. The chain uses TRBV5-1 and TRBJ1-3; unclear D gene. Germline values: CDR1 SGHRS, CDR2 YFSETQ. The CDR3 loop spans 13 amino acids. Trimming left V 7 bases short and J 8 bases short, with 16 bases between.

CDR3: CASSPRDRVIQETQYF. For the CDR3, the DNA is TGTGCCAGCAGCCCACGGGACAGGGTTATCCAAGAGACCCAGTACTTC. The rearrangement links TRBV14 to TRBJ2-5; 9 bases line up with TRBD1. Per germline, CDR1 SGHDN and CDR2 FVKESK. This CDR3 has 16 residues. V lost 4 bases, J lost 1 base, and 7 bases stayed unmatched.

The table lists this clone with a few counts. CDR3 bases: TGTGCCATCAGTGAGACTGGACAGAGCTCCTACGAGCAGTACTTC. Protein sequence: CAISETGQSSYEQYF. This chain uses TRBV10-3 with TRBJ2-7; the D gene is possibly TRBD1 (6 bases). CDR3 size: 15 residues. Trimming took off 2 bases at V and 0 bases at J, with 11 bases between the two ends. Germline V gene data show CDR1 as ENHRY and CDR2 as SYGVKD.

The chain recombines TRBV19 with TRBJ1-2; D is ambiguous. The CDR3 spans 14 residues. The V end was cut by 5 bases, the J end by 0 bases, with 10 bases between. CDR1 and CDR2 (germline): LNHDA, SQIVND (reference sequence). In nucleotides, the CDR3 is TGTGCCAGTAGTTTCCAGTCAGCTAACTATGGCTACACCTTC. Amino acids: CASSFQSANYGYTF.

This clone has just a few counts. The rearrangement uses TRBV14 and TRBJ2-2, with 8 bases aligning to TRBD2. CDR1 SGHDN and CDR2 FVKESK come from the germline V gene. V was pared by 5 bases and J by 2 bases, with 13 bases of the junction left unmatched. This CDR3 spans 18 amino acids. The CDR3 sequence: CASSKGLAHNSNTGELFF. The CDR3, as DNA: TGTGCCAGCAGCAAAGGACTAGCCCACAATTCAAACACCGGGGAGCTGTTTTTT.

This clone was detected once. The chain couples TRBV5-1 to TRBJ1-3; tentative D call: TRBD1 (5 bases). The germline CDR1 and CDR2 sequences are SGHRS and YFSETQ. This CDR3 contains 15 residues. With 4 bases removed from V and 0 bases from J, the gap between germline ends came to 11 bases. In DNA, the CDR3 is TGCGCCAGCAGCCCGACAGTACTCTCTGGAAACACCATATATTTT. It encodes CASSPTVLSGNTIYF.

The DNA for the CDR3 is TGTGCCAGCAGTGACGGGGTTAGCGGGATCAATGAGCAGTTCTTC. Its translation is CASSDGVSGINEQFF. The rearrangement joins TRBV6-4 to TRBJ2-1; 8 bases align to TRBD2. The V and J ends lost 2 bases and 6 bases, in that order; junction bases with no gene match: 6. Germline V lookup: CDR1 MRHNA, CDR2 SNTAGT. This CDR3 contains 15 residues.

J is TRBJ2-5 and V is TRBV5-1; D perhaps matches TRBD2 (7 bases). V was clipped by 7 bases and J by 0 bases, with 19 bases between them. This CDR3 contains 16 residues. Germline V gene data show CDR1 as SGHRS and CDR2 as YFSETQ. The CDR3 loop is CASQLFGRGYQETQYF. CDR3 DNA sequence: TGCGCCAGCCAACTTTTTGGGAGGGGGTACCAAGAGACCCAGTACTTC.

The CDR3 bases are TGCGCCAGCAGCTTCGGGGACACTGAAGCTTTCTTT. Protein product: CASSFGDTEAFF. V is TRBV5-1 and J is TRBJ1-1; unclear D gene. The V and J ends lost 2 bases and 3 bases respectively, with 5 bases between them. Germline V CDR1 and CDR2: SGHRS, YFSETQ. The CDR3 extends over 12 amino acids.

This chain links TRBV19 with TRBJ2-3; a weak D match, TRBD2 (7 bases). This CDR3 is built from 19 residues. CDR1 is LNHDA, CDR2 SQIVND, per germline (reference sequence). V was clipped by 5 bases and J by 4 bases, with 28 bases between them. The CDR3 region is CASSFRTTDGRGAPDTQYF. In DNA, the CDR3 is TGTGCCAGTAGTTTCAGGACTACAGACGGACGGGGGGCCCCAGATACGCAGTATTTT.

V gene TRBV5-4 combines with J gene TRBJ2-2; 8 nucleotides align to TRBD2. The CDR3 is 14 residues long. Germline loops: CDR1 SGHNT, CDR2 YYREEE (reference sequence). V was pared by 4 bases and J by 3 bases, with 2 bases of the junction left unmatched. The CDR3 loop reads CASSPGRDTGELFF. In DNA, the CDR3 is TGTGCCAGCAGCCCCGGGAGGGACACCGGGGAGCTGTTTTTT.

This clone was seen only once. V gene TRBV6-4 combines with J gene TRBJ2-1; 10 bases match TRBD2. CDR1 MRHNA and CDR2 SNTAGT come from the germline V gene. Losses at the gene ends were 2 bases for V and 7 bases for J; bases not matched to a gene: 2. This CDR3 is 14 amino acids long. The DNA for the CDR3 is TGTGCCAGCAGTGACGGTAGCGGGGGGAATGAGCAGTTCTTC. It is translated as CASSDGSGGNEQFF.

This sequence joins TRBV11-3 and TRBJ2-5; 10 bases fit TRBD1. Unmatched junction bases numbered 6, after V lost 1 base and J lost 1 base. The germline V gene has CDR1 SGHNT and CDR2 YENEEA. This CDR3 has 17 amino acids. The CDR3 loop reads CASSLGSTGGGQETQYF. The CDR3, as DNA: TGTGCCAGCAGCTTAGGCTCGACAGGGGGCGGCCAAGAGACCCAGTACTTC.

This sequence joins TRBV7-6 and TRBJ1-6; 7 bases match TRBD1. Germline V gene sequence: CDR1 SGHVS, CDR2 FNYEAQ. With V trimmed by 1 base and J by 3 bases, 0 bases remained unmatched. There are 15 residues in the CDR3. This chain's CDR3 is CASSLGDSYNSPLHF. The CDR3 nucleotides are TGTGCCAGCAGCTTAGGGGACAGCTATAATTCACCCCTCCACTTT.

V usage is TRBV28 and J usage is TRBJ1-5; D is ambiguous. The ends were cut back, 3 bases at V and 6 bases at J, with 9 bases in the middle. Germline CDR1 MDHEN, CDR2 SYDVKM. This CDR3 contains 13 residues. The CDR3 DNA reads TGTGCCAGCAGTTTTGGCTCCTCTCAGCCCCAGCATTTT. It translates to CASSFGSSQPQHF.